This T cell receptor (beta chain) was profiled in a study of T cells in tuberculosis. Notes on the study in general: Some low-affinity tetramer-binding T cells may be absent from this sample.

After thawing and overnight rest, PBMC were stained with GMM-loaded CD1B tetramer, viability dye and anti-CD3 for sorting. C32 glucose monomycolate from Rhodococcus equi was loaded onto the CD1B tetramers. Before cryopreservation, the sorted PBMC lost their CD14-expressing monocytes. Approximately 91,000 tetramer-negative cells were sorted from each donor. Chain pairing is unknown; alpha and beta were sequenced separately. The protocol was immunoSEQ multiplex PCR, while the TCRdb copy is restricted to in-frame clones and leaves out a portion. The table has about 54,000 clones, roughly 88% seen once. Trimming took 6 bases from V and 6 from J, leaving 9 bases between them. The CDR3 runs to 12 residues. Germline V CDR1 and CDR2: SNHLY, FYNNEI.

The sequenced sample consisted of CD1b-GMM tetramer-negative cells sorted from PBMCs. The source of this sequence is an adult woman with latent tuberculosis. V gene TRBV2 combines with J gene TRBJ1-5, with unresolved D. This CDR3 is CASSQVAQPQHF. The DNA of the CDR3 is TGTGCCAGCAGCCAAGTAGCTCAGCCCCAGCATTTT.